This TCR beta chain was identified during a study of tumor and adjacent non-tumor tissue in lung cancer. CDR1 and CDR2 (germline): SGHNT, YENEEA. The CDR3 contains 14 residues. The template was RNA from unsorted bulk tissue. Concerning this clonotype itself: In this CDR3 the conserved last residue, phenylalanine or tryptophan, is missing, so a read error is likely.

TCRbeta libraries were built with three rounds of nested PCR, modified from ARM-PCR. TCRdb ran MiXCR on the multiplex PCR reads and lists one entry per CDR3 protein. The repertoire consists of 100,000 to 120,000 distinct CDR3 sequences, with about 80% occurring once and the leading ten covering under 25%. This clonotype originated in a man aged 70 or older with non-small cell lung cancer. The chain employs TRBV11-3 and TRBJ2-5; D is tentatively TRBD1 or TRBD2 (5 bases each). Input material: lung tumor tissue. The CDR3 here is CASASGWGWETQYL. The CDR3 bases are TGTGCGAGCGCTTCCGGCTGGGGGTGGGAGACCCAGTACCTC.